One and the same sample provided the 4 T cell receptor beta chains below, sequenced in a study of CXCR3-negative and CXCR3-positive naive CD8 T cells (dated by TCRdb to the late 2010s). Data came from a NextSeq 550. The Human TCR Profiling Kit (MiLaboratory) was used to make UMI-labeled 5' RACE TRB cDNA libraries. The reads were reprocessed in TCRdb, with one entry per CDR3 protein sequence and no accompanying DNA. The sample's table lists a count of over 8,000 distinct CDR3 sequences. Of the sample, 1.1% is held by the ten largest clones. The material sequenced was naive CXCR3- CD8+ T cells from blood. The meaning of the sample's cell subset or site label: CD45RO-CCR7+CD27+CD95- naive CD8+ T cells lacking CXCR3 (TNR3-). The receptor set was obtained from a human donor in good health. Some clones in this sample may be carry-over from other donors' samples.

This clonotype is labeled medium-sized based on frequency. The rearrangement joins TRBV7-6 to TRBJ2-1; the D gene TCRdb calls, TRBD2, cannot be checked with no DNA. This CDR3 has 19 residues. CDR1 is SGHVS and CDR2 is FNYEAQ in the germline V gene. The CDR3: CASSRLAGGPSNSYNEQFF.

This clonotype is classed as medium-sized by frequency. The chain carries TRBV2 and TRBJ2-5; TCRdb outputs TRBD1, but without DNA this stays unchecked. Germline V gene lookup returns CDR1 SNHLY and CDR2 FYNNEI. The CDR3 length is 15 residues. The CDR3 reads CASSPGQGAVETQYF.

This clonotype is classed as medium-sized (0.01 to 0.1%) by frequency. The V and J genes are TRBV6-6 and TRBJ1-3; the D gene TCRdb calls, TRBD1, cannot be checked with no DNA. The CDR3 is 16 amino acids. From germline, CDR1 is MNHNY and CDR2 SVGAGI (reference sequence). CDR3 region: CASSDLQGETGNTIYF.

The chain combines TRBV29-1 with TRBJ2-1. The CDR3 has 13 amino acids. Germline CDR1 SQVTM, CDR2 ANQGSEA. CDR3 in amino acids: CSVEVLAYNEQFF.